This record looks at one TCR beta chain sequence and its context. Looked up from germline, CDR1 is SGHVS and CDR2 is FQNEAQ. The CDR3 consists of 15 residues. J was trimmed by 2 bases and V by 2 bases; bases with no gene match: 4. These data come from a study of control samples from healthy donors and cancer patients. Here immunoSEQ multiplex PCR was the method, and the copy in TCRdb shows in-frame clones only, minus some. This sample has roughly 160,000 clones, with roughly 94% found just once. The specimen was PBMCs. The clonotype comes from a man aged 55 to 70 with colorectal cancer. The rearrangement uses TRBV7-8 and TRBJ2-3; 7 nucleotides align to TRBD2. The CDR3 spells CASSLPGTITDTQYF. CDR3 coding DNA: TGTGCCAGCAGCTTACCTGGGACTATCACAGATACGCAGTATTTT.